Listed below are T cell receptor beta chains from one sample, sequenced in a study of OX40 agonist ivuxolimab in advanced cancers. Libraries were prepared by immunoSEQ multiplex PCR; TCRdb keeps only in-frame clonotypes and omits some of them. The data contain about 83,000 clones, approximately 90% of them singletons. The sequencing here drew on CD4+ or CD8+ T cells sorted from blood, taken in a trial of the OX40 agonist ivuxolimab. The receptors derive from an adult with an advanced solid tumor such as melanoma, head and neck, liver or kidney cancer. CDR3s include the opening cysteine and the closing phenylalanine or tryptophan. Fields, in order: D gene, CDR3 length, V gene, J gene, clone size, CDR3 protein, CDR3 DNA. The D gene is left open where the match is weak. Size tells how often a clone was seen (once, few, many) or the class of an expanded clone, and some rows leave it out.

NA	13	TRBV6-6	TRBJ2-2	NA	CASRRGNTGELFF	TGTGCCAGCAGACGGGGGAACACCGGGGAGCTGTTTTTT
NA	13	TRBV2	TRBJ2-2	NA	CASGLEGVKELFF	TGTGCCAGCGGGCTGGAGGGAGTAAAGGAGCTGTTTTTT
NA	13	TRBV5-1	TRBJ1-1	once	CASSLEFVSEAFF	TGCGCCAGCAGCTTGGAGTTTGTGAGTGAAGCTTTCTTT
NA	13	TRBV5-1	TRBJ2-7	NA	CASSSDNSYEQYF	TGCGCCAGCAGTTCGGACAATTCCTACGAGCAGTACTTC
NA	13	TRBV11-3	TRBJ2-5	NA	CASSPGIQETQYF	TGTGCCAGCAGCCCGGGGATTCAAGAGACCCAGTACTTC
NA	14	TRBV5-6	TRBJ2-7	once	CASSPGTPGDEQYF	TGTGCCAGCAGCCCCGGGACTCCCGGGGACGAGCAGTACTTC
TRBD2	15	TRBV7-2	TRBJ2-1	NA	CASSLGLAGNNEQFF	TGTGCCAGCAGCTTAGGACTAGCGGGCAACAATGAGCAGTTCTTC
NA	13	TRBV2	TRBJ1-2	NA	CASRGPGGRGYTF	TGTGCCAGCAGAGGCCCGGGGGGTCGAGGCTACACCTTC
NA	13	TRBV28	TRBJ1-1	NA	CASSRGGELSVFF	TGTGCCAGCAGCCGGGGAGGGGAACTCTCGGTTTTCTTT
NA	12	TRBV6-6	TRBJ1-2	NA	CASSGGSYGYTF	TGTGCCAGCAGTGGGGGGTCCTATGGCTACACCTTC
TRBD2	13	TRBV6-4	TRBJ2-7	NA	CASSQRENSEQYF	TGTGCCAGCAGTCAGCGGGAGAACTCCGAGCAGTACTTC
NA	16	TRBV10-1	TRBJ1-1	NA	CASSEDRGTMNTEAFF	TGCGCCAGCAGTGAGGACAGAGGAACCATGAACACTGAAGCTTTCTTT
TRBD2	16	TRBV5-1	TRBJ2-5	NA	CASSFLAGGRGETQYF	TGCGCCAGCAGCTTTCTAGCGGGGGGGCGCGGGGAGACCCAGTACTTC
NA	14	TRBV7-9	TRBJ2-3	NA	CASSLDKAPLRWYF	TGTGCCAGCAGCTTAGATAAGGCCCCCCTTCGCTGGTATTTT
NA	15	TRBV14	TRBJ2-7	NA	CASRPIGASSYEQYF	TGTGCCAGCAGACCGATCGGGGCGAGCTCCTACGAGCAGTACTTC
NA	15	TRBV5-4	TRBJ1-6	NA	CASSVADPMNSPLHF	TGTGCCAGCAGCGTCGCGGACCCCATGAATTCACCCCTCCACTTT
NA	13	TRBV18	TRBJ2-5	NA	CASSYGRRETQYF	TGTGCCAGCTCCTATGGGAGACGGGAGACCCAGTACTTC
TRBD1	12	TRBV7-9	TRBJ2-7	NA	CASSSQGGEQYF	TGTGCCAGCAGCTCACAGGGGGGAGAGCAGTACTTC
NA	14	TRBV5-1	TRBJ1-2	NA	CASSLGRINYGYTF	TGCGCCAGCAGCTTGGGGCGGATTAACTATGGCTACACCTTC
NA	12	TRBV11-2	TRBJ2-7	NA	CASSFIRHEQYF	TGTGCCAGCAGCTTTATCCGACACGAGCAGTACTTC
NA	9	TRBV30	TRBJ2-5	NA	CAWRETQYF	TGTGCCTGGAGAGAGACCCAGTACTTC
NA	13	TRBV11-2	TRBJ1-6	few	CASSRQINSPLHF	TGTGCCAGCAGTCGACAGATTAATTCACCCCTCCACTTT
NA	14	TRBV27	TRBJ2-7	NA	CASSFKSGAYEQYF	TGTGCCAGCAGTTTTAAGTCAGGGGCCTACGAGCAGTACTTC
NA	14	TRBV9	TRBJ1-4	NA	CASSVGGRDEKLFF	TGTGCCAGCAGCGTAGGGGGGCGGGATGAAAAACTGTTTTTT
NA	13	TRBV5-1	TRBJ2-2	NA	CASSFTFTGELFF	TGCGCCAGCAGCTTCACGTTTACCGGGGAGCTGTTTTTT
TRBD1	14	TRBV6-5	TRBJ2-7	NA	CASSYSTGAYEQYF	TGTGCCAGCAGTTACTCGACAGGGGCCTACGAGCAGTACTTC
NA	14	TRBV19	TRBJ2-1	few	CASSIGQSWDEQFF	TGTGCCAGTAGTATCGGGCAGTCCTGGGATGAGCAGTTCTTC
NA	13	TRBV7-2	TRBJ1-1	NA	CASSDRPTSEAFF	TGTGCCAGCAGCGACAGACCTACGAGTGAAGCTTTCTTT
TRBD1	13	TRBV30	TRBJ2-5	NA	CAWAGQGVKTQYF	TGTGCCTGGGCCGGACAGGGTGTAAAGACCCAGTACTTC
NA	15	TRBV10-3	TRBJ2-1	NA	CAISESGASYNEQFF	TGTGCCATCAGTGAGTCGGGAGCATCCTACAATGAGCAGTTCTTC
TRBD1	16	TRBV18	TRBJ1-3	NA	CASSPGTGGTGNTIYF	TGTGCCAGCTCACCAGGGACAGGGGGCACTGGAAACACCATATATTTT
NA	17	TRBV28	TRBJ2-3	NA	CASSLFATGVDTDTQYF	TGTGCCAGCAGTTTATTCGCGACAGGTGTGGACACAGATACGCAGTATTTT
NA	15	TRBV30	TRBJ1-1	few	CAWSGLEGSNTEAFF	TGTGCCTGGAGTGGGCTCGAGGGCAGCAACACTGAAGCTTTCTTT
NA	14	TRBV6-1	TRBJ2-3	once	CASSERGSTDTQYF	TGTGCCAGCAGTGAACGGGGGAGCACAGATACGCAGTATTTT
NA	9	TRBV3-1/TRBV3-2	TRBJ2-2	NA	CASAGELFF	TGTGCCTCTGCCGGGGAGCTGTTTTTT
TRBD1	17	TRBV27	TRBJ2-3	NA	CASSLYQGASSADTQYF	TGTGCCAGCAGTTTATATCAGGGGGCAAGTAGTGCAGATACGCAGTATTTT
NA	15	TRBV5-4	TRBJ2-3	NA	CASSLDPLSVDTQYF	TGTGCCAGCAGCTTGGACCCCCTGAGTGTGGATACGCAGTATTTT
TRBD1	14	TRBV28	TRBJ2-5	NA	CASSWAGGPKTQYF	TGTGCCAGCAGTTGGGCAGGGGGCCCGAAGACCCAGTACTTC
TRBD2	16	TRBV5-4	TRBJ2-7	once	CASSSAWGAGGYEQYF	TGTGCCAGCAGCTCCGCCTGGGGGGCGGGAGGTTACGAGCAGTACTTC